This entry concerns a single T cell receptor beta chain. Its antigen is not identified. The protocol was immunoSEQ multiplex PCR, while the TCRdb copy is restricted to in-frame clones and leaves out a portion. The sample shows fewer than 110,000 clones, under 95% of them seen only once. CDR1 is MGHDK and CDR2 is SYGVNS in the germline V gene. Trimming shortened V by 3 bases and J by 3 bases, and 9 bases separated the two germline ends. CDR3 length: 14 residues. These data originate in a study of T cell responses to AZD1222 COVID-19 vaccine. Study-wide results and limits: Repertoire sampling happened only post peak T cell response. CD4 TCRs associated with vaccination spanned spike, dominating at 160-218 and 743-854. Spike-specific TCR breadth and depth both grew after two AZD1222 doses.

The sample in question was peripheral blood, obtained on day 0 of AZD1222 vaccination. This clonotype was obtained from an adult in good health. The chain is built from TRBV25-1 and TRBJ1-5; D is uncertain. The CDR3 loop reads CASSEVGPNQPQHF. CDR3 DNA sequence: TGTGCCAGCAGTGAGGTCGGCCCCAATCAGCCCCAGCATTTT. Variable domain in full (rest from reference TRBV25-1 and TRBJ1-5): EADIYQTPRYLVIGTGKKITLECSQTMGHDKMYWYQQDPGMELHLIHYSYGVNSTEKGDLSSESTVSRIRTEHFPLTLESARPSHTSQYLCASSEVGPNQPQHFGDGTRLSIL.